This T cell receptor beta chain originates from a study of T cells after yellow fever vaccination. Study information: Preparation of fractions with low cell numbers was performed using SMART-Seq v4 Ultra Low Input.

On this clonotype: Its antigen is undetermined.

CDR1 SQVTM and CDR2 ANQGSEA come from the germline V gene. After removal of 4 bases from V and 11 bases from J, the junction contained 10 bases not matched to a gene. CDR3 length equals 12 residues. The TCR cDNA carried a universal primer site and UMIs from 5'RACE template switching. TCRdb fed the 5' RACE reads into MiXCR, producing one record per CDR3 protein. Counted here are hundreds of thousands of distinct CDR3 sequences, 8% to 10% occurring once; the ten biggest clones make up under 20%. Findings of the study overall: Re-detected after boosting: most primary clones, 95% to 98% of CD4 and under 90% of CD8. FACS-sorted repertoires could harbor abundant contaminating bulk-population clonotypes.

V usage is TRBV29-1 and J usage is TRBJ1-1, with 7 nucleotides matching TRBD1. This clonotype was obtained from a man younger than 35 who received the YFV17D yellow fever vaccine. The specimen comprised PBMCs, sampled on the day of the first yellow fever vaccination. In DNA, the CDR3 is TGCAGCGTTGTGACAGGGACTCGTCAGGCTTTCTTT. Its translation is CSVVTGTRQAFF. Looking up the rest from reference TRBV29-1 and TRBJ1-1 gives the full variable domain: SAVISQKPSRDICQRGTSLTIQCQVDSQVTMMFWYRQQPGQSLTLIATANQGSEATYESGFVIDKFPISRPNLTFSTLTVSNMSPEDSSIYLCSVVTGTRQAFFGQGTRLTVV.